Sequencing of this TCR beta chain was carried out in a study of OX40 agonist ivuxolimab in advanced cancers. On the study more broadly: Hepatocellular carcinoma, melanoma, renal cell or head and neck cancer affected the dose-escalation patients. Cohort: 75% to 90% men, mean age about 60, aged roughly 23 to 79. People who had prior anti-PD-1, anti-PD-L1 or anti-CTLA-4 therapy could take part, and around 40% had some.

Germline-derived CDR1 and CDR2 are SEHNR and FQNEAQ (reference sequence). The CDR3 spans 12 residues. With autoimmune disease history or systemic immunosuppression, patients were excluded. To note about this clone: The junction shows a germline mismatch at one end, possibly a read error.

The table came from immunoSEQ multiplex PCR; TCRdb's copy has only in-frame clones and leaves some out. The data hold under 100,000 clones, with around 90% observed a single time. This receptor was identified in an adult with an advanced solid tumor such as melanoma, head and neck, liver or kidney cancer. The source material was CD4+ or CD8+ T cells sorted from blood, sampled in a trial of the OX40 agonist ivuxolimab. The rearrangement joins TRBV7-9 to TRBJ2-5; possible D gene TRBD1, 6 bases. The CDR3 DNA follows: TGTGCCAGCAGCGTAGCCAGGGGGACCCAGTACTTC. Residues: CASSVARGTQYF.